A single sample gave rise to the 12 T cell receptor beta chains below, sequenced in a study of T cell responses to AZD1222 COVID-19 vaccine (TCRdb year 2021). In light of the paper, this sample's time point label describes: sample from adult after SARS-CoV-2 infection, after symptom onset. The library was produced with the immunoSEQ multiplex PCR assay. What TCRdb holds here is the immuneACCESS table cut down to in-frame rearrangements. Part of the clones is not present; checked against another copy, under half of the missing clones reflect an unresolved V gene, and the others are unexplained. The sample yields approximately 150,000 clones; 90% to 95% were counted once. The top ten clonotypes cover roughly 12% of the sample. This specimen was peripheral blood, taken after recovery from COVID-19. The receptors originated from an adult who had recovered from COVID-19.

The chain links TRBV3-1 (or the pseudogene TRBV3-2) to TRBJ2-2; the match to TRBD1 covers 9 bases. The CDR3 contains 16 residues. CDR1 and CDR2 (germline): LGHDT, YNNKEL (reference sequence). J was trimmed by 4 bases and V by 6 bases; bases with no gene match: 9. The CDR3 DNA sequence: TGTGCCAGCAGTGACCCGGGACAGGGAATCACCGGGGAGCTGTTTTTT. Translation gives CASSDPGQGITGELFF.

This chain joins TRBV6-5 and TRBJ2-2; D possibly uses TRBD1 or TRBD2 (5 bases each). The CDR3 extends over 15 amino acids. V lost 4 bases and J 5 bases, leaving 14 bases between the germline ends. Germline CDR1 and CDR2: MNHEY and SVGAGI. This chain's CDR3 is CASSSRDLGTGELFF. CDR3 DNA: TGTGCCAGCAGTTCCCGGGACCTAGGGACCGGGGAGCTGTTTTTT.

V is TRBV7-2 and J is TRBJ2-2, with TRBD2 as a possible D gene (7 bases). This CDR3 is built from 14 residues. V was cut by 2 bases and J by 6 bases, with 10 bases left in between. Looked up from germline, CDR1 is SGHTA and CDR2 is FQGNSA. This CDR3 reads CASSLSGGAGELFF. The DNA for the CDR3 is TGTGCCAGCAGCTTATCGGGGGGCGCCGGGGAGCTGTTTTTT. Full variable domain (missing parts from reference TRBV7-2 and TRBJ2-2): GAGVSQSPSNKVTEKGKDVELRCDPISGHTALYWYRQSLGQGLEFLIYFQGNSAPDKSGLPSDRFSAERTGGSVSTLTIQRTQQEDSAVYLCASSLSGGAGELFFGEGSRLTVL.

The gene calls are TRBV5-4 and TRBJ1-4; 10 nucleotides line up with TRBD1. V was clipped by 4 bases and J by 6 bases; unmatched bases: 9. Per the germline V gene, CDR1 is SGHNT and CDR2 is YYREEE (reference sequence). The CDR3 totals 16 residues. In DNA, the CDR3 is TGTGCCAGCAGCGCGACCTCCGGGACAGGGGATGAAAAACTGTTTTTT. It specifies CASSATSGTGDEKLFF. The entire variable domain, with the rest obtained from reference TRBV5-4 and TRBJ1-4, is as follows: ETGVTQSPTHLIKTRGQQVTLRCSSQSGHNTVSWYQQALGQGPQFIFQYYREEENGRGNFPPRFSGLQFPNYSSELNVNALELDDSALYLCASSATSGTGDEKLFFGSGTQLSVL.

The chain recombines TRBV6-5 with TRBJ2-2; D perhaps matches TRBD2 (7 bases). CDR3 length equals 16 residues. Trimming left V 4 bases short and J 4 bases short, with 16 bases between. CDR1 and CDR2 from the germline V gene are MNHEY and SVGAGI. The CDR3 protein is CASSFGGRGSTGELFF. CDR3 DNA sequence: TGTGCCAGCAGTTTTGGGGGGCGCGGGAGCACCGGGGAGCTGTTTTTT.

The V gene is TRBV6-1, the J gene TRBJ2-3; TRBD2 matches 8 bases. The germline gives CDR1 MNHNS, CDR2 SASEGT. The ends lost 2 bases at V and 4 bases at J; junction bases unmatched: 8. The CDR3 runs to 16 residues. The DNA for the CDR3 is TGTGCCAGCAGTGAACCCTATCCGGGGGGGGCAGATACGCAGTATTTT. This translates into CASSEPYPGGADTQYF.

This CDR3 reads CASSHGTWGLRYGYTF. CDR3 nucleotides: TGCGCCAGCAGCCACGGCACTTGGGGTTTACGCTATGGCTACACCTTC. V is TRBV4-1 and J is TRBJ1-2; D is undetermined. The length of the CDR3 is 16 residues. The germline CDR1 and CDR2 sequences are MGHRA and YSYEKL. The V gene lost 3 bases and the J gene lost 4 bases, with 18 bases spanning the gap.

This clone was seen only a few times. The CDR3 nucleotides are TGTGCCAGCAGCGGAAAAAGGGACAGGTCGAATTCACCCCTCCACTTT. Translation: CASSGKRDRSNSPLHF. The gene calls are TRBV5-4 and TRBJ1-6, with 8 bases identical to TRBD1. The germline gives CDR1 SGHNT, CDR2 YYREEE (reference sequence). V lost 4 bases, J lost 7 bases, and 10 bases stayed unmatched. This CDR3 is 16 amino acids long.

This clone was seen just once. This rearrangement joins TRBV19 to TRBJ1-1; D is ambiguous. Germline loops: CDR1 LNHDA, CDR2 SQIVND (reference sequence). The CDR3 loop spans 15 amino acids. Deletions cut 6 bases from V and 1 base from J, with 15 bases between. The CDR3, as DNA: TGTGCCAGTAGAAATCCGCCCCCTCGGAACACTGAAGCTTTCTTT. It is translated as CASRNPPPRNTEAFF.

The CDR3 here is CASSTSAGEEGQYF. Here the CDR3 DNA reads TGTGCCAGTAGTACCTCCGCCGGGGAAGAGGGGCAGTACTTC. J is TRBJ2-7 and V is TRBV19, with TRBD2 as a possible D gene (5 bases). The germline gives CDR1 LNHDA, CDR2 SQIVND (reference sequence). V shed 4 bases and J shed 9 bases, with 19 bases lying between them. This CDR3 contains 14 residues.

The V call is TRBV11-2, the J call TRBJ2-7, with 7 bases lining up with TRBD2. V was clipped by 1 base and J by 4 bases; unmatched bases: 13. The length of the CDR3 is 17 residues. Germline-derived CDR1 and CDR2 are SGHAT and FQNNGV. DNA for the CDR3: TGTGCCAGCAGCTTAGTCAGCGGGGCGGTTAAATATTACGAGCAGTACTTC. Amino acid sequence: CASSLVSGAVKYYEQYF.

This chain joins TRBV28 and TRBJ1-3, with no clear D. Germline CDR1 is MDHEN and CDR2 is SYDVKM. Trimming left V 2 bases short and J 0 bases short, with 11 bases between. The CDR3 is made up of 16 amino acids. CDR3 sequence: CASSLRPGVSGNTIYF. The CDR3 nucleotides are TGTGCCAGCAGTTTAAGGCCAGGTGTCTCTGGAAACACCATATATTTT.